Here is one TCR beta chain with its context. The CDR3 is 13 residues long. V lost 5 bases, J lost 5 bases, and 10 bases lay in between. Germline V gene sequence: CDR1 PRHDT, CDR2 FYEKMQ (reference sequence). Clinical histories supplied by participants themselves formed the basis of cohort assignment. Measured with immunoSEQ multiplex PCR; TCRdb has only the in-frame clones, and not every one. Here the sample spans fewer than 350,000 clones, about nine tenths being singletons. The sample originates from a study of blood T cell repertoires in COVID-19. Looking at the study overall: The United States, Italy and Spain provided the acute and convalescent COVID-19 samples. T cells, B-cell-depleted T cells, or PBMCs provided the cDNA or gDNA that served as material.

The sequencing sample was made of PBMCs or T cells enriched from blood (not recorded which). This chain links TRBV13 with TRBJ2-1; unclear D gene. This TCR came from a woman in her twenties or thirties with acute COVID-19. The CDR3 is CASSPNLHNEQFF. In nucleotides, the CDR3 is TGTGCCAGCAGCCCTAACCTCCACAATGAGCAGTTCTTC. Full variable domain (missing parts from reference TRBV13 and TRBJ2-1): AAGVIQSPRHLIKEKRETATLKCYPIPRHDTVYWYQQGPGQDPQFLISFYEKMQSDKGSIPDRFSAQQFSDYHSELNMSSLELGDSALYFCASSPNLHNEQFFGPGTRLTVL.